One sample yielded the 21 T cell receptor beta chains listed below, sequenced in a study of T cells in Graves' hyperthyroidism and ophthalmopathy. Amplification of TCR beta CDR3 regions used RNA as the template. First-round RT-PCR of the TCR CDR3 relied on the HTBI primer set. TCRdb recomputed calls from the multiplex PCR reads with MiXCR, one row per CDR3 protein. The sample consists of 370,000 or so distinct CDR3 sequences, less than 20% of them appearing once. The sequenced sample was blood. The receptors come from a young woman with Graves' hyperthyroidism that later progressed to Graves' ophthalmopathy.

This clonotype has at least ten counts. This sequence joins TRBV5-1 and TRBJ2-3; weak D call: TRBD1 (6 bases). From germline, CDR1 is SGHRS and CDR2 YFSETQ. The CDR3 length is 15 residues. Trimming left V 2 bases short and J 5 bases short, with 15 bases between. The CDR3 DNA reads as TGCGCCAGCAGCTTAGGCCTGGGGGCTGGAGATACGCAGTATTTT. Protein sequence: CASSLGLGAGDTQYF.

This clonotype was seen a handful of times. This chain connects TRBV5-1 to TRBJ2-4; 13 positions match TRBD2. Germline-derived CDR1 and CDR2 are SGHRS and YFSETQ. This CDR3 has 18 residues. V lost 5 bases to trimming and J lost 0 bases; unmatched junction nucleotides: 8. The CDR3 here is CASRETSGRSLAKNIQYF. The CDR3 nucleotides are TGCGCCAGCAGGGAGACTAGCGGGAGGTCCCTAGCCAAAAACATTCAGTACTTC.

At least ten counts were recorded for this clonotype. The V gene is TRBV28, the J gene TRBJ2-2, with TRBD2 identical over 8 bases. The junction had 6 bases not matched to a gene; V was cut back by 1 base and J by 5 bases. This CDR3 has 16 residues. Germline V gives CDR1 MDHEN, CDR2 SYDVKM. CDR3 protein: CASSLYGRAWTGELFF. For the CDR3, the DNA is TGTGCCAGCAGTTTATACGGGAGGGCCTGGACCGGGGAGCTGTTTTTT.

As to this clonotype: Relative to the germline gene, one junction end is altered; a read error may explain this. The chain is built from TRBV4-3 and TRBJ2-1, with TRBD2 as a possible D gene (6 bases). In germline, CDR1 is LGHNA, CDR2 YSLEER. This CDR3 contains 16 residues. In DNA form, the CDR3 reads TGCGCCAGCAGCCAAGACGGGGGATCCCCCTACAATCAGCAGTTCTTC. It is translated as CASSQDGGSPYNQQFF.

This clonotype was seen ten or more times. The genes are TRBV28 and TRBJ2-3; weak D call: TRBD2 (5 bases). V dropped 5 bases and J dropped 2 bases, with 14 bases sitting between them. The CDR3 extends over 15 amino acids. From germline, CDR1 is MDHEN and CDR2 SYDVKM. The CDR3 nucleotides are TGTGCCAGCAGTCCGGTAGCGCCTGACACAGATACGCAGTATTTT. It encodes CASSPVAPDTDTQYF.

V usage is TRBV19 and J usage is TRBJ2-7; D is perhaps TRBD1 (5 bases). The CDR3 has 14 amino acids. In germline, CDR1 is LNHDA, CDR2 SQIVND (reference sequence). Trimming took off 4 bases at V and 0 bases at J, with 10 bases between the two ends. The CDR3 loop is CASSRQHTSYEQYF. The DNA for the CDR3 is TGTGCCAGTAGTAGACAGCACACCTCCTACGAGCAGTACTTC.

This clonotype appeared many times. CDR3 region: CATSRANDSPLHF. In DNA form, the CDR3 reads TGTGCCACCAGCAGAGCGAATGATTCACCCCTCCACTTT. The rearrangement uses TRBV15 and TRBJ1-6; no clear D gene. Germline loops: CDR1 LNHNV, CDR2 YYDKDF (reference sequence). The CDR3 runs to 13 residues. The germline V and J ends were trimmed by 1 base and 8 bases, with 6 bases remaining between them.

This clonotype has a count of ten or more. This chain joins TRBV7-9 and TRBJ1-2; 7 bases line up with TRBD1. CDR1 SEHNR and CDR2 FQNEAQ come from the germline V gene (reference sequence). This CDR3 comprises 14 residues. The V segment lost 7 bases and the J segment 3 bases; nucleotides outside the gene matches: 8. CDR3 sequence reads: CASMLDRLDYGYTF. CDR3 bases: TGTGCCAGCATGTTGGACAGGCTGGACTATGGCTACACCTTC.

This clonotype was seen repeatedly, ten times or more. This sequence joins TRBV12-3 or TRBV12-4 and TRBJ2-7, with 9 bases that match TRBD1. Trimming cost V 6 bases and J 2 bases; bases outside gene matches: 20. This CDR3 is 19 amino acids long. The CDR3 region is CASSRLSQYPGQGPYEQYF. CDR3 DNA: TGTGCCAGCAGCCGCCTATCACAGTACCCGGGACAGGGTCCCTACGAGCAGTACTTC.

This clonotype was counted ten times or more. J is TRBJ2-2 and V is TRBV7-2; D is perhaps TRBD2 (5 bases). Trimming removed 5 bases at V and 5 bases at J, with 15 bases between. The V gene's germline CDR1 is SGHTA and CDR2 FQGNSA. The CDR3 totals 15 residues. The CDR3 region is CASSPGRTGTGELFF. Here the CDR3 DNA reads TGTGCCAGCAGCCCCGGACGGACTGGGACCGGGGAGCTGTTTTTT.

Notes on this clonotype: A much bigger clone sits one base away, suggesting this may be a read error. The chain combines TRBV6-2 or TRBV6-3 with TRBJ2-1, with 7 positions matching TRBD2. This CDR3 is 15 amino acids long. V dropped 5 bases and J dropped 5; count of bases not matched to a gene: 9. Germline assignment: CDR1 MNHEY and CDR2 SVGEGT. CDR3 residues: CASSTGTIVNNEQFF. The CDR3 DNA follows: TGTGCCAGCAGTACCGGGACTATTGTTAACAATGAGCAGTTCTTC.

The chain uses TRBV6-1 and TRBJ2-1, with 8 nucleotides matching TRBD2. The CDR3 length is 16 residues. V trimming: 0 bases; J trimming: 8 bases; junction bases outside the gene matches: 9. Per the germline V gene, CDR1 is MNHNS and CDR2 is SASEGT. The CDR3 protein is CASSEAYSGRGDEQFF. The CDR3 DNA reads as TGTGCCAGCAGTGAAGCTTACAGCGGGAGAGGCGATGAGCAGTTCTTC.

This clonotype appeared once. The V and J genes are TRBV27 and TRBJ1-2; D may be TRBD1 (5 bases). CDR3 length: 13 residues. Germline V gives CDR1 MNHEY, CDR2 SMNVEV (reference sequence). The V and J ends lost 3 bases and 7 bases respectively, with 12 bases between them. CDR3 amino acids: CASSFGGLSGYTF. Written as DNA, the CDR3 is TGTGCCAGCAGTTTCGGGGGATTGAGTGGCTACACCTTC.

J is TRBJ2-7 and V is TRBV12-3 or TRBV12-4, with a possible D match to TRBD2 (7 bases). The CDR3 has 18 residues. Trimming cost V 6 bases and J 4 bases, with 28 bases left between them. For the CDR3, the DNA is TGTGCCAGCAGCTTGATTATGGGGGGGGCTGGCGGGAGATACGAGCAGTACTTC. It yields the protein CASSLIMGGAGGRYEQYF.

The table lists this clonotype with many counts. The V call is TRBV20-1, the J call TRBJ2-7; 9 bases match TRBD2. From germline, CDR1 is DFQATT and CDR2 SNEGSKA (reference sequence). The CDR3 spans 16 residues. The V and J ends lost 5 bases and 4 bases, in that order; junction bases with no gene match: 15. CDR3 nucleotides: TGCAGTGCTGGGGGTAGCGGGAGAGGTCGTTGGTACGAGCAGTACTTC. The encoded protein is CSAGGSGRGRWYEQYF.

The chain joins TRBV7-2 to TRBJ2-3, with 9 positions matching TRBD1. V shed 3 bases and J 0 bases; nucleotides not matched to a gene: 4. This CDR3 has 16 residues. The germline V gene encodes CDR1 SGHTA and CDR2 FQGNSA. The CDR3 is CASSFYRGLSTDTQYF. In nucleotides, the CDR3 is TGTGCCAGCAGCTTTTACAGGGGGCTGAGCACAGATACGCAGTATTTT.

This clonotype was found many times. V is TRBV7-8 and J is TRBJ2-1, with D possibly TRBD2 on 5 matching bases. This CDR3 comprises 13 residues. V lost 2 bases to trimming and J lost 9 bases, with 11 bases between them. The germline CDR1 and CDR2 sequences are SGHVS and FQNEAQ. CDR3 sequence reads: CASSLKVAREQFF. As DNA, the CDR3 is TGTGCCAGCAGCTTAAAGGTAGCGCGTGAGCAGTTCTTC.

Note on this clonotype: A read error is possible here, since a much larger clone lies one base away. The V call is TRBV4-2, the J call TRBJ1-2; D is undetermined. This CDR3 is 15 amino acids long. V dropped 5 bases and J dropped 1 base, with 14 bases sitting between them. Germline assignment: CDR1 LGHNA and CDR2 YNFKEQ. The CDR3 sequence: CASSNTLMRNYGYTF. The DNA for the CDR3 is TGTGCCAGCAGCAATACTCTGATGCGTAACTATGGCTACACCTTC.

This clonotype was counted ten times or more. The chain combines TRBV30 with TRBJ2-5; the match to TRBD1 covers 8 bases. The CDR3 spans 13 residues. V was clipped by 1 base and J by 5 bases; unmatched bases: 3. The germline gives CDR1 GTSNPN, CDR2 SVGIG (reference sequence). For the CDR3, the DNA is TGTGCCTGGAGTGAGGACAGGGTGGAGACCCAGTACTTC. Its protein is CAWSEDRVETQYF. The full variable domain, with the rest looked up from reference TRBV30 and TRBJ2-5, is SQTIHQWPATLVQPVGSPLSLECTVEGTSNPNLYWYRQAAGRGLQLLFYSVGIGQISSEVPQNLSASRPQDRQFILSSKKLLLSDSGFYLCAWSEDRVETQYFGPGTRLLVL.

This clonotype was recorded at least ten times. The J gene is TRBJ2-7, the V gene TRBV28; D is possibly TRBD2 (5 bases). Germline CDR1 reads MDHEN; CDR2 reads SYDVKM. V lost 7 bases to trimming and J lost 1 base, with 14 bases between them. The CDR3 length is 14 residues. The CDR3 loop is CASKEVPSSYEQYF. CDR3 sequence (DNA): TGTGCCAGCAAGGAGGTACCCTCGTCCTACGAGCAGTACTTC.

This clonotype was found many times. This rearrangement joins TRBV6-1 to TRBJ2-6; D remains ambiguous. Germline assignment: CDR1 MNHNS and CDR2 SASEGT. The CDR3 loop spans 14 amino acids. V lost 7 bases and J 4 bases, leaving 11 bases between the germline ends. CDR3 nucleotide sequence: TGTGCCAGCACCTCCAGTTACGGGGCCAACGTCCTGACTTTC. This translates into CASTSSYGANVLTF.